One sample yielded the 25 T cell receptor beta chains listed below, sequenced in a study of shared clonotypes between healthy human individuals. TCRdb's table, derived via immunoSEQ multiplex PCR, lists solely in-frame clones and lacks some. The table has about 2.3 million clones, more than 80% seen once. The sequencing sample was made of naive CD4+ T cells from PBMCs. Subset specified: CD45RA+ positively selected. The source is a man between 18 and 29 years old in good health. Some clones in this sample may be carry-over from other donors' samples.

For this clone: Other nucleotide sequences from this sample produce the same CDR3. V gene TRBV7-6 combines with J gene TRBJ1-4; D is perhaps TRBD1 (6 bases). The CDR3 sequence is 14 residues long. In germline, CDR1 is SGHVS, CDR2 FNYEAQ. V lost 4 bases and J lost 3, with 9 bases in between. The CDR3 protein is CASSSSGANEKLFF. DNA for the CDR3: TGTGCCAGCAGCTCCTCAGGGGCTAATGAAAAACTGTTTTTT.

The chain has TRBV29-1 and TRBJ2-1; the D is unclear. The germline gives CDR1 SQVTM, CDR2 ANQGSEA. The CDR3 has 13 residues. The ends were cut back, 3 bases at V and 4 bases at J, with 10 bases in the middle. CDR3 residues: CSVDPGLYNEQFF. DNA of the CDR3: TGCAGCGTTGACCCGGGCCTATACAATGAGCAGTTCTTC.

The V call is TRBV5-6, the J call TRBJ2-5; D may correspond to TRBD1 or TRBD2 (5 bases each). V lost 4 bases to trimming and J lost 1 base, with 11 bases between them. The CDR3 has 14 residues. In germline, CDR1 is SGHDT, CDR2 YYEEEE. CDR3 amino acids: CASSEAGTQETQYF. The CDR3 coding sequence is TGTGCCAGCAGCGAGGCAGGGACCCAAGAGACCCAGTACTTC.

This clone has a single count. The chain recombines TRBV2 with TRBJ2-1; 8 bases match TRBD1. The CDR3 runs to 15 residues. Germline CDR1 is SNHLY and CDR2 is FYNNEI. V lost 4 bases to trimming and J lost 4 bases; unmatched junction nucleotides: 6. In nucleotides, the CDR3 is TGTGCCAGCAGTGTGCTAGGACAGGGTTACAATGAGCAGTTCTTC. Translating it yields CASSVLGQGYNEQFF.

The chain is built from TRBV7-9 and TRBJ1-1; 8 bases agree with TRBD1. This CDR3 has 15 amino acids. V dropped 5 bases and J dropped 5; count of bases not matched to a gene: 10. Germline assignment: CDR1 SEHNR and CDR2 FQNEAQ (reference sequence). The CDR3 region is CASSRQGLSLTEAFF. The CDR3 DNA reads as TGTGCCAGCAGCCGACAGGGGCTATCACTTACTGAAGCTTTCTTT.

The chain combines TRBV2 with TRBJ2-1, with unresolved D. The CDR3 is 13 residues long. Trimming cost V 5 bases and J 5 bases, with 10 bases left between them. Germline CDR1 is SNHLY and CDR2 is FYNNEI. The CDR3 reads CASSSQRHNEQFF. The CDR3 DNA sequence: TGTGCCAGCAGTTCACAGCGACACAATGAGCAGTTCTTC.

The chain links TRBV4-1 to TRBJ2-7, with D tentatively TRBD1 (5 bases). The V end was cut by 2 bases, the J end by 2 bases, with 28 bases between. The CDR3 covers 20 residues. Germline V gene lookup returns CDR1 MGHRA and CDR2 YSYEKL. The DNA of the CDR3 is TGCGCCAGCAGCCAATTCAGGGTCCTGGGAATGAAGCTCTCAGCCTACGAGCAGTACTTC. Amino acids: CASSQFRVLGMKLSAYEQYF.

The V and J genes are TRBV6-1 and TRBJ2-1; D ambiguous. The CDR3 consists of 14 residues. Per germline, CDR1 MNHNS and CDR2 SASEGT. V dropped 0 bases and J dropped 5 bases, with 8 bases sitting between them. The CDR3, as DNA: TGTGCCAGCAGTGAAGCGCTGCCGGACAATGAGCAGTTCTTC. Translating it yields CASSEALPDNEQFF.

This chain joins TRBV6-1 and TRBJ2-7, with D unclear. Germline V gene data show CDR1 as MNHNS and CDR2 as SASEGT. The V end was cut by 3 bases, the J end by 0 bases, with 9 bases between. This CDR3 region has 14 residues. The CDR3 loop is CASSDFLRSYEQYF. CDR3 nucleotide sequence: TGTGCCAGCAGTGATTTCCTCCGCTCCTACGAGCAGTACTTC.

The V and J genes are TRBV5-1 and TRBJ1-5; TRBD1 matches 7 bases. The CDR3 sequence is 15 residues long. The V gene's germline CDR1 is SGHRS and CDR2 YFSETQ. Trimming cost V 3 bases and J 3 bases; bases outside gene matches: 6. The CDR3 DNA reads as TGCGCCAGCAGCTGGGGGACAGAACCCAATCAGCCCCAGCATTTT. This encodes CASSWGTEPNQPQHF.

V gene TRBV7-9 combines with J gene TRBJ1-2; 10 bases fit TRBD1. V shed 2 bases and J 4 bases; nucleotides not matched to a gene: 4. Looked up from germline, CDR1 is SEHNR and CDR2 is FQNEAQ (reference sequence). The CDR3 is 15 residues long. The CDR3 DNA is TGTGCCAGCAGCTTAATGGGACAGGGGAGCTATGGCTACACCTTC. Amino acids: CASSLMGQGSYGYTF.

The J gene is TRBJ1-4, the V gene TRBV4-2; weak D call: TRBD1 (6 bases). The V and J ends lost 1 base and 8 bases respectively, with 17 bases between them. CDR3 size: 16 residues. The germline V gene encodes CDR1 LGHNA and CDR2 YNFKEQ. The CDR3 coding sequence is TGTGCCAGCAGCCAAGCCGAACAGGGCGGGGGGGAAAAACTGTTTTTT. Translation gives CASSQAEQGGGEKLFF.

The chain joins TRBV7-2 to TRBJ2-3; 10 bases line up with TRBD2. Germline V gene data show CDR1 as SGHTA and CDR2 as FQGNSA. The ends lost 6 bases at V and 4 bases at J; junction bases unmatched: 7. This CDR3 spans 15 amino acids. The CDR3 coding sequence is TGTGCCAGCAGACCGGGACTAGCGTTGGCAGATACGCAGTATTTT. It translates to CASRPGLALADTQYF.

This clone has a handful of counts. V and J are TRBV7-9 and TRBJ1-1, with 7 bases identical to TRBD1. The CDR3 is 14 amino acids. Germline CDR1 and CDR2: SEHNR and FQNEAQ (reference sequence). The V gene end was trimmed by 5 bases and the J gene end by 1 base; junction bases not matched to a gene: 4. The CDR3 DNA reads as TGTGCCAGCAGCGCGGACAGGCGGAACACTGAAGCTTTCTTT. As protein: CASSADRRNTEAFF.

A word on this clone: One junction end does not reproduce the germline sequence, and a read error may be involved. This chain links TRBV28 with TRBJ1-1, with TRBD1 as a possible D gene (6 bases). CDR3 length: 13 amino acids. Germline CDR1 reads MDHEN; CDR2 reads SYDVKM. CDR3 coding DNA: TGTGCCAGCATTTTACAGGGTGTTACTGAAGCTTTCTTT. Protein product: CASILQGVTEAFF.

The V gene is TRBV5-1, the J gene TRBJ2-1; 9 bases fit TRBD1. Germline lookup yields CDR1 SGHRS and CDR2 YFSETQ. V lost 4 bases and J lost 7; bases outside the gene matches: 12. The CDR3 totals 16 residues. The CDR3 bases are TGCGCCAGCAGCCAACTCGGGACAGGGAAGATGAATGAGCAGTTCTTC. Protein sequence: CASSQLGTGKMNEQFF.

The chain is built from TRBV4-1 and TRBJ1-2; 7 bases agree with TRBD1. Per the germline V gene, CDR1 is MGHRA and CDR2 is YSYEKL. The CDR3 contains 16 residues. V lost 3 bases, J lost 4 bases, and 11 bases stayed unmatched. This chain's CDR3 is CASSHPADRKGYGYTF. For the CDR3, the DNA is TGCGCCAGCAGCCACCCGGCGGACAGGAAAGGCTATGGCTACACCTTC.

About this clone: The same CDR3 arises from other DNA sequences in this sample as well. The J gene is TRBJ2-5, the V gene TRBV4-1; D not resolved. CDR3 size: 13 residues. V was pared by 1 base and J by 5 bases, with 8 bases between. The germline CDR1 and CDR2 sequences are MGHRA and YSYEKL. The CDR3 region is CASSQGPGETQYF. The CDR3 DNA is TGCGCCAGCAGCCAAGGGCCCGGGGAGACCCAGTACTTC.

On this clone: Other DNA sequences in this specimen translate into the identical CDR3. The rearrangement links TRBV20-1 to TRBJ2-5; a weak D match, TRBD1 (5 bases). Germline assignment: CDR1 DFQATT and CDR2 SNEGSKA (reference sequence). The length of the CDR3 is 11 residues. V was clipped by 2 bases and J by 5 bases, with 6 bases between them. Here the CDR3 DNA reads TGCAGTGCTAGATGGGGCGAGACCCAGTACTTC. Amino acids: CSARWGETQYF.

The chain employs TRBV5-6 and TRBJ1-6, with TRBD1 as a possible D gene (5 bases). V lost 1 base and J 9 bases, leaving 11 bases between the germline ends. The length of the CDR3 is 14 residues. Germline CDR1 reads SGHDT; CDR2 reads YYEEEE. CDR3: CASSLKGRSSPLHF. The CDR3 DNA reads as TGTGCCAGCAGCTTGAAGGGGAGAAGTTCACCCCTCCACTTT.

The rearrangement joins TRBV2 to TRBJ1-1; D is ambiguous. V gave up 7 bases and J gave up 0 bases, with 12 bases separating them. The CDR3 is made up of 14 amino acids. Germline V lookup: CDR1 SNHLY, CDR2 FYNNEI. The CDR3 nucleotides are TGTGCCAGCACCCCGGAGGTAATGAACACTGAAGCTTTCTTT. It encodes CASTPEVMNTEAFF. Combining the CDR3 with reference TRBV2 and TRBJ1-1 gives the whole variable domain EPEVTQTPSHQVTQMGQEVILRCVPISNHLYFYWYRQILGQKVEFLVSFYNNEISEKSEIFDDQFSVERPDGSNFTLKIRSTKLEDSAMYFCASTPEVMNTEAFFGQGTRLTVV.

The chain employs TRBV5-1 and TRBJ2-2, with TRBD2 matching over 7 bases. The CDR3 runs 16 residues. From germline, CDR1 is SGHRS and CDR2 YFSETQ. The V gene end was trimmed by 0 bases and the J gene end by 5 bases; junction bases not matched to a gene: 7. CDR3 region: CASSLAWSGGTGELFF. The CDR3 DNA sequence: TGCGCCAGCAGCTTGGCCTGGTCGGGGGGAACCGGGGAGCTGTTTTTT.

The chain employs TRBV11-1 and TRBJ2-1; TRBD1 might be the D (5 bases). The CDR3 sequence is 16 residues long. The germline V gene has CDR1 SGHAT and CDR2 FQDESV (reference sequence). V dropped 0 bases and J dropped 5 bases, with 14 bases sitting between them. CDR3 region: CASSLAPRVWNNEQFF. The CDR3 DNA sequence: TGTGCCAGCAGCTTAGCGCCCAGGGTCTGGAACAATGAGCAGTTCTTC.

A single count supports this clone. CDR3 region: CASSTTGQALNYGYTF. The CDR3 DNA sequence: TGTGCCAGCAGCACTACCGGACAGGCCCTAAACTATGGCTACACCTTC. The chain is built from TRBV27 and TRBJ1-2, with 7 bases matching TRBD1. CDR1 is MNHEY, CDR2 SMNVEV, per germline (reference sequence). Losses at the gene ends were 6 bases for V and 2 bases for J; bases not matched to a gene: 12. The CDR3 is 16 residues long.

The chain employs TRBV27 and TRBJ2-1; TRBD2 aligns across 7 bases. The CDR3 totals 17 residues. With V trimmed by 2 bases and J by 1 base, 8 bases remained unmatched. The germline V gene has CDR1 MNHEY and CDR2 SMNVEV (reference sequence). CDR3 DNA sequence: TGTGCCAGCAGTTTAACGCCTAGCGGCCATTCCTACAATGAGCAGTTCTTC. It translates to CASSLTPSGHSYNEQFF.